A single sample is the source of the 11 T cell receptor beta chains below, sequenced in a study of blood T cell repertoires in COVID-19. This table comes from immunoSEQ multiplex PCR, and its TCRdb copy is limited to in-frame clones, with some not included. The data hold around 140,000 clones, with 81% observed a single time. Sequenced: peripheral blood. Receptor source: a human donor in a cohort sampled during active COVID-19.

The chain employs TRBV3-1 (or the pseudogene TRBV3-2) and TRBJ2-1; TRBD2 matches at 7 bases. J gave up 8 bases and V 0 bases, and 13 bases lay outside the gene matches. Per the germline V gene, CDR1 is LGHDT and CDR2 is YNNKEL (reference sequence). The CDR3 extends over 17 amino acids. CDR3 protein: CASSQEIWRESFDEQFF. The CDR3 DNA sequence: TGTGCCAGCAGCCAAGAAATCTGGCGGGAGAGTTTTGATGAGCAGTTCTTC.

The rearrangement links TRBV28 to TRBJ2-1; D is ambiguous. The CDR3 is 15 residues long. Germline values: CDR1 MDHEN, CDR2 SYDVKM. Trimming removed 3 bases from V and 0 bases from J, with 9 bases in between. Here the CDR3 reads CASSFLESSYNEQFF. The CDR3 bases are TGTGCCAGCAGTTTTCTGGAGAGCTCCTACAATGAGCAGTTCTTC.

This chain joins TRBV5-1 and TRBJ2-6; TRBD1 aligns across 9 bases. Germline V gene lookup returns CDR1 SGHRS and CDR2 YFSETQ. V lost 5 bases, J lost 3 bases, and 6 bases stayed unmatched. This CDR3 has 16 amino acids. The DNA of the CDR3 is TGCGCCAGCAGGACCGGGACAGGGAATGGGGCCAACGTCCTGACTTTC. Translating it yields CASRTGTGNGANVLTF. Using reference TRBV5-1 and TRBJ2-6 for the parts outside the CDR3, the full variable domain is KAGVTQTPRYLIKTRGQQVTLSCSPISGHRSVSWYQQTPGQGLQFLFEYFSETQRNKGNFPGRFSGRQFSNSRSEMNVSTLELGDSALYLCASRTGTGNGANVLTFGAGSRLTVL.

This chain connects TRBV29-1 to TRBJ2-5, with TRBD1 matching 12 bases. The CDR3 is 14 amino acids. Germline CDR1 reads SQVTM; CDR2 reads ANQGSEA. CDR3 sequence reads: CSTRGQGAWETQYF. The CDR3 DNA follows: TGCAGTACTCGGGGACAGGGGGCTTGGGAGACCCAGTACTTC.

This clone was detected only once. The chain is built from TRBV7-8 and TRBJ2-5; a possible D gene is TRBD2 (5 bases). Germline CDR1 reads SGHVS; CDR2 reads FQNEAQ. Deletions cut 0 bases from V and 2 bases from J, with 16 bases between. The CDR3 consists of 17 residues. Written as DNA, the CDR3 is TGTGCCAGCAGCTTAGCATTAGCGAGGGCCCGACAAGAGACCCAGTACTTC. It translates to CASSLALARARQETQYF.

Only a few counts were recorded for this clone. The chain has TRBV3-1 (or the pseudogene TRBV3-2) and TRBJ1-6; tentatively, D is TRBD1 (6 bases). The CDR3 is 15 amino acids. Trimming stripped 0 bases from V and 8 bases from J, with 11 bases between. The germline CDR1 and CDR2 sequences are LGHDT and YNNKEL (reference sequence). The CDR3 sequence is CASSQDRGSHSPLHF. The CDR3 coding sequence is TGTGCCAGCAGCCAAGATAGGGGGTCCCATTCACCCCTCCACTTT.

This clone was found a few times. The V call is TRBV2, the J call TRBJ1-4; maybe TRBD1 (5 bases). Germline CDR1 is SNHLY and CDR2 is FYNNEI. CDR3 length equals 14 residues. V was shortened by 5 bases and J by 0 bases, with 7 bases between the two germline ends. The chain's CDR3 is CASSKQATNEKLFF. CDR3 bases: TGTGCCAGCAGTAAACAGGCAACTAATGAAAAACTGTTTTTT.

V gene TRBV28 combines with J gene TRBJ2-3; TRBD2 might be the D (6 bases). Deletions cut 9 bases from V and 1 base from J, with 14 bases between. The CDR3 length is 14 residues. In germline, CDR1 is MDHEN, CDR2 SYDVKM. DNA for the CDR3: TGTGCCAGTGGGACTCAGGGAGGCACAGATACGCAGTATTTT. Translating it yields CASGTQGGTDTQYF.

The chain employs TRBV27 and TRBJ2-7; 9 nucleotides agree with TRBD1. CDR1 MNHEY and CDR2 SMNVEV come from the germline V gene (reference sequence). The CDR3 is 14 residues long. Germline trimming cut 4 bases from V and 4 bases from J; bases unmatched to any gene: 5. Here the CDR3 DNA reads TGTGCCAGCAGTTCCGGACAGGGGAGTTACGAGCAGTACTTC. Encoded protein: CASSSGQGSYEQYF.

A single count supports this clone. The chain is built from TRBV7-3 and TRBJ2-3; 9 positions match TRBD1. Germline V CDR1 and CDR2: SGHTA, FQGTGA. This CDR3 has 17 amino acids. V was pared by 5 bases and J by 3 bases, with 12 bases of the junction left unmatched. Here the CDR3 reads CASSPRNGQGRTDTQYF. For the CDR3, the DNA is TGTGCCAGCAGCCCGAGAAACGGACAGGGGAGAACAGATACGCAGTATTTT.

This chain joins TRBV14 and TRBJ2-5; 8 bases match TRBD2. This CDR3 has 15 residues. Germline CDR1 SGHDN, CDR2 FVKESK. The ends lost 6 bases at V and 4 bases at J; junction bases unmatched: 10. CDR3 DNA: TGTGCCAGCAGTGGCTTAGGAGCGGGGGTAGAGACCCAGTACTTC. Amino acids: CASSGLGAGVETQYF.